Presented here are 14 T cell receptor beta chains from one specimen sequenced in a study of regulatory T cells in long-lasting Graves disease (dated by TCRdb to about 2021). Library preparation was by multiplex PCR. TCRdb records Illumina HiSeq 4000 as the sequencer. CDR3 regions were amplified by Arm-PCR with iRepertoire HTBI primers to construct TCR beta libraries. TCRdb reanalyzed the raw reads on its own, using fastp at Q25 for trimming and MiXCR for clone calling, and kept in-frame beta chains. Rows with one shared CDR3 protein collapse into an entry with the most common genes and DNA. The sample includes about 400,000 distinct CDR3 sequences, with less than 20% observed a single time. About 24% of the sample is held by the ten biggest clonotypes. The meaning of the sample's time point label: newly diagnosed GD, antithyroid drugs for less than 3 months. For both TCR sequencing and RNA sequencing, RNA was extracted from PBMCs using TRIzol.

The specimen was peripheral blood mononuclear cells (PBMCs), collected at new diagnosis, from a patient treated with antithyroid drugs. These receptors were collected from a female donor with Graves disease.

A single count supports this clonotype. A much larger clone lies a single base off, so this may be a read error. V and J are TRBV4-3 and TRBJ1-5; D unresolved. V was trimmed by 1 base and J by 7 bases, leaving 14 bases between them. The CDR3 contains 15 residues. Germline CDR1 is LGHNA and CDR2 is YSLEER. CDR3: CASSQGGRARQPQHF. The DNA for the CDR3 is TGCGCCAGCAGCCAAGGTGGGAGGGCCCGGCAGCCCCAGCATTTT.

This clonotype was counted many times. The rearrangement links TRBV9 to TRBJ2-5; TRBD2 matches 11 bases. CDR3 size: 15 residues. From germline, CDR1 is SGDLS and CDR2 YYNGEE. The junction had 5 bases not matched to a gene; V was cut back by 3 bases and J by 4 bases. CDR3 amino acids: CASSGTGTSGETQYF. The CDR3, as DNA: TGTGCCAGCAGCGGTACCGGGACTAGCGGAGAGACCCAGTACTTC. The full variable domain, with the rest looked up from reference TRBV9 and TRBJ2-5, is DSGVTQTPKHLITATGQRVTLRCSPRSGDLSVYWYQQSLDQGLQFLIQYYNGEERAKGNILERFSAQQFPDLHSELNLSSLELGDSALYFCASSGTGTSGETQYFGPGTRLLVL.

This clonotype was observed many times. The rearrangement links TRBV20-1 to TRBJ1-5, with TRBD1 identical over 9 bases. V trimming: 5 bases; J trimming: 0 bases; junction bases outside the gene matches: 2. The CDR3 has 14 residues. The germline CDR1 and CDR2 sequences are DFQATT and SNEGSKA (reference sequence). In nucleotides, the CDR3 is TGCAGTGCTGGACAGGGGTTTAGCAATCAGCCCCAGCATTTT. Protein sequence: CSAGQGFSNQPQHF.

This clonotype has a count of ten or more. This chain links TRBV4-2 with TRBJ1-1; weak D call: TRBD1 (5 bases). The V and J ends lost 1 base and 6 bases respectively, with 12 bases between them. CDR3 length: 14 residues. Germline-derived CDR1 and CDR2 are LGHNA and YNFKEQ. The CDR3 DNA reads as TGTGCCAGCAGCCAAGGGCGGGGCGCAGCTGAAGCTTTCTTT. The encoded protein is CASSQGRGAAEAFF.

This clonotype occurred a few times. The chain's CDR3 is CASSYYRLAGGLLGTGELFF. DNA of the CDR3: TGTGCCAGCAGTTACTATCGCCTAGCGGGAGGGCTGCTGGGCACCGGGGAGCTGTTTTTT. This chain uses TRBV6-5 with TRBJ2-2; 12 bases are shared with TRBD2. CDR3 size: 20 residues. Germline V gene data show CDR1 as MNHEY and CDR2 as SVGAGI. Losses at the gene ends were 1 base for V and 4 bases for J; bases not matched to a gene: 13.

A few counts support this clonotype. This chain connects TRBV20-1 to TRBJ2-1, with TRBD2 matching 8 bases. CDR3 size: 16 residues. Germline assignment: CDR1 DFQATT and CDR2 SNEGSKA (reference sequence). After removal of 0 bases from V and 7 bases from J, the junction contained 11 bases not matched to a gene. CDR3 bases: TGCAGTGCTAGAGATCTGGCGGGGGGATATATGAATGAGCAGTTCTTC. Its protein product is CSARDLAGGYMNEQFF.

This clonotype showed up just a few times. V is TRBV4-1 and J is TRBJ1-1; D perhaps matches TRBD1 (6 bases). V was shortened by 1 base and J by 4 bases, with 10 bases between the two germline ends. Germline V lookup: CDR1 MGHRA, CDR2 YSYEKL. This CDR3 is built from 14 residues. The CDR3 region is CASSQGGARTEAFF. In nucleotides, the CDR3 is TGCGCCAGCAGCCAAGGGGGGGCGCGCACTGAAGCTTTCTTT.

This clonotype was observed many times. The rearrangement joins TRBV29-1 to TRBJ2-7; D remains ambiguous. The length of the CDR3 is 14 residues. The V and J ends lost 1 base and 2 bases respectively, with 12 bases between them. Germline CDR1 SQVTM, CDR2 ANQGSEA. Here the CDR3 DNA reads TGCAGCGTTGAAGGTGGATACGGTACCTACGAGCAGTACTTC. This encodes CSVEGGYGTYEQYF.

This clonotype was seen at least ten times. This rearrangement joins TRBV20-1 to TRBJ2-7, with 8 bases fitting TRBD2. The V gene end was trimmed by 6 bases and the J gene end by 0 bases; junction bases not matched to a gene: 7. Germline CDR1 reads DFQATT; CDR2 reads SNEGSKA (reference sequence). The CDR3 extends over 14 amino acids. The CDR3 reads CSAPFSGSSYEQYF. The CDR3 nucleotides read TGCAGTGCACCCTTCAGCGGGAGCTCCTACGAGCAGTACTTC.

This clonotype was counted a few times. The chain combines TRBV5-1 with TRBJ2-7, with 8 bases fitting TRBD2. V was clipped by 1 base and J by 5 bases; unmatched bases: 8. The CDR3 extends over 15 amino acids. Germline CDR1 SGHRS, CDR2 YFSETQ. The CDR3 region is CASSLLSGRAHEQYF. In DNA, the CDR3 is TGCGCCAGCAGCTTGCTTTCCGGGAGGGCCCACGAGCAGTACTTC.

This clonotype appeared a few times. The V gene is TRBV14, the J gene TRBJ1-4, with 7 bases fitting TRBD1. V dropped 1 base and J dropped 0; count of bases not matched to a gene: 11. The V gene's germline CDR1 is SGHDN and CDR2 FVKESK. This CDR3 comprises 19 residues. The CDR3 here is CASSQGAWTGLSTNEKLFF. In DNA form, the CDR3 reads TGTGCCAGCAGCCAAGGGGCCTGGACAGGTCTATCAACTAATGAAAAACTGTTTTTT.

This clonotype was picked up one time. J is TRBJ1-1 and V is TRBV5-5; perhaps TRBD1 as D (6 bases). The CDR3 contains 15 residues. V gave up 1 base and J gave up 3 bases, with 13 bases separating them. Per germline, CDR1 SGHKS and CDR2 YYEKEE (reference sequence). The CDR3 protein is CASSLNPGVDTEAFF. In DNA, the CDR3 is TGTGCCAGCAGCTTGAATCCAGGGGTAGACACTGAAGCTTTCTTT.

This clonotype was detected a few times. The rearrangement uses TRBV12-3 or TRBV12-4 and TRBJ2-1; D perhaps matches TRBD2 (5 bases). The CDR3 length is 12 residues. V lost 7 bases, J lost 10 bases, and 14 bases lay in between. CDR3 nucleotides: TGTGCCAGCACGAGGGTCGATAGGGAGCAGTTCTTC. It encodes CASTRVDREQFF.

The table lists this clonotype with a few counts. The chain combines TRBV29-1 with TRBJ1-2; the D is unclear. CDR1 is SQVTM and CDR2 is ANQGSEA in the germline V gene. The CDR3 totals 12 residues. Trimming left V 0 bases short and J 4 bases short, with 6 bases between. The DNA of the CDR3 is TGCAGCGTTGAAGACGGCAGCTATGGCTACACCTTC. This gives the protein CSVEDGSYGYTF.